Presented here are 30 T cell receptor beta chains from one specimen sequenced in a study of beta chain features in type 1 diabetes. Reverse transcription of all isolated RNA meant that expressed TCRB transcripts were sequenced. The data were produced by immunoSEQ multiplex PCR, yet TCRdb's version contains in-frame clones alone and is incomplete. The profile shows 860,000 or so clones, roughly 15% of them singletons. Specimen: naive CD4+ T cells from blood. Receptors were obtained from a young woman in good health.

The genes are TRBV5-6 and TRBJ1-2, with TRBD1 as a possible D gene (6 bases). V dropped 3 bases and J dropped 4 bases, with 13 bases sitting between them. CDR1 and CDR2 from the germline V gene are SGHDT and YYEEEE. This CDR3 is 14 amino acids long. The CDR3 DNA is TGTGCCAGCAGCTGGATGGGGGGCAGCTATGGCTACACCTTC. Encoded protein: CASSWMGGSYGYTF. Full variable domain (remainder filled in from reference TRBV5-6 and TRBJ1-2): DAGVTQSPTHLIKTRGQQVTLRCSPKSGHDTVSWYQQALGQGPQFIFQYYEEEERQRGNFPDRFSGHQFPNYSSELNVNALLLGDSALYLCASSWMGGSYGYTFGSGTRLTVV.

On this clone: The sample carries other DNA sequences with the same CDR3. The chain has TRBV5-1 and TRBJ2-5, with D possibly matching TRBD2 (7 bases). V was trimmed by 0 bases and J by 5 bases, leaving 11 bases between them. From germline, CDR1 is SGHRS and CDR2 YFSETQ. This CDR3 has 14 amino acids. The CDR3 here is CASSLAGGQETQYF. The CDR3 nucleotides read TGCGCCAGCAGCTTGGCCGGGGGGCAGGAGACCCAGTACTTC.

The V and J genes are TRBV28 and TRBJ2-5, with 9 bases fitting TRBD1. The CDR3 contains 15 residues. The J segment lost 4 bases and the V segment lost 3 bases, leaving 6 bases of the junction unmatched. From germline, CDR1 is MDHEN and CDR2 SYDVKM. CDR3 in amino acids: CASSLDRGAAETQYF. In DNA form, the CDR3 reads TGTGCCAGCAGTTTGGACAGGGGAGCAGCAGAGACCCAGTACTTC.

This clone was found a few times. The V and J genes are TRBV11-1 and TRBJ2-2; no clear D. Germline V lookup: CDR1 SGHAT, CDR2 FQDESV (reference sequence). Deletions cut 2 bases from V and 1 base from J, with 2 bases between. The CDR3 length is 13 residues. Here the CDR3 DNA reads TGTGCCAGCAGCTTAAAGAACACCGGGGAGCTGTTTTTT. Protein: CASSLKNTGELFF.

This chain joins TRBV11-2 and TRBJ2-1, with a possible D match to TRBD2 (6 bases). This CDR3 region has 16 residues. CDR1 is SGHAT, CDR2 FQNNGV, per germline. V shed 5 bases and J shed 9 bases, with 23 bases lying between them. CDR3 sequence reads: CASSPTGGAPGGEQFF. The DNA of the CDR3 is TGTGCCAGCAGCCCCACCGGGGGTGCCCCCGGGGGTGAGCAGTTCTTC. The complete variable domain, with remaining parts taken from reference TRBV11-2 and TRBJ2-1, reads EAGVAQSPRYKIIEKRQSVAFWCNPISGHATLYWYQQILGQGPKLLIQFQNNGVVDDSQLPKDRFSAERLKGVDSTLKIQPAKLEDSAVYLCASSPTGGAPGGEQFFGPGTRLTVL.

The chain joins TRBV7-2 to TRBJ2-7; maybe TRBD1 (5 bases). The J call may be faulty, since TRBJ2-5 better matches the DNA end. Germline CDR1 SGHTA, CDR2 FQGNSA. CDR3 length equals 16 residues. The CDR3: CASSFYSDSLGETQYF. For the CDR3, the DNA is TGTGCCAGCAGCTTTTATTCTGACAGTCTGGGAGAGACCCAGTACTTC.

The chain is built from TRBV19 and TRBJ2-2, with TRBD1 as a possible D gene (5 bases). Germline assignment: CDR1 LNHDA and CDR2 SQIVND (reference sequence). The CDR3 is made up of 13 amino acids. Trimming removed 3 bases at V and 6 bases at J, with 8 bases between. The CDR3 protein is CASSILGAGELFF. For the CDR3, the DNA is TGTGCCAGTAGTATCCTAGGGGCCGGGGAGCTGTTTTTT.

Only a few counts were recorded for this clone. Written as DNA, the CDR3 is TGTGCCAGTAGTATAGAAATCCTGAGCGGCTACAATGAGCAGTTCTTC. Its protein product is CASSIEILSGYNEQFF. J is TRBJ2-1 and V is TRBV19; perhaps TRBD2 as D (5 bases). Between the trimmed V and J ends, which lost 0 bases and 3 bases, there was a span of 12 bases. CDR1 and CDR2 (germline): LNHDA, SQIVND (reference sequence). The CDR3 consists of 16 residues.

CDR3 sequence: CASSYYSSATDTQYF. The CDR3 DNA reads as TGTGCCAGCAGTTACTATTCTAGCGCCACAGATACGCAGTATTTT. The genes are TRBV6-5 and TRBJ2-3; perhaps TRBD2 as D (6 bases). Germline CDR1 MNHEY, CDR2 SVGAGI. Trimming took 1 base from V and 2 from J, leaving 10 bases between them. This CDR3 has 15 amino acids.

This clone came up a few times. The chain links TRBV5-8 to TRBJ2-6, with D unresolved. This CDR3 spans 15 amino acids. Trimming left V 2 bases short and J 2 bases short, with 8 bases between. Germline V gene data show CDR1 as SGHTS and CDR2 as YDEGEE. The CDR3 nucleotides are TGTGCCAGCAGCTTTTATGGGGCTGGGGCCAACGTCCTGACTTTC. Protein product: CASSFYGAGANVLTF.

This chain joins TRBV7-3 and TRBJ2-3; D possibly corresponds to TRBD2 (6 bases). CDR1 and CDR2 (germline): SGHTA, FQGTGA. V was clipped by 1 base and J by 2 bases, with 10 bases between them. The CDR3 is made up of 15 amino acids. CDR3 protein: CASSLNPGATDTQYF. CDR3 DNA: TGTGCCAGCAGCTTAAATCCGGGAGCCACAGATACGCAGTATTTT.

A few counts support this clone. The CDR3 loop reads CASSLGLAGPNEQFF. CDR3 bases: TGTGCCAGCAGCTTAGGACTAGCGGGGCCCAATGAGCAGTTCTTC. The gene calls are TRBV7-3 and TRBJ2-1; 12 bases line up with TRBD2. The V and J ends lost 2 bases and 6 bases, in that order; junction bases with no gene match: 2. Germline CDR1 reads SGHTA; CDR2 reads FQGTGA. The CDR3 has 15 amino acids. Supplemented by reference TRBV7-3 and TRBJ2-1, the full variable domain reads GAGVSQTPSNKVTEKGKYVELRCDPISGHTALYWYRQSLGQGPEFLIYFQGTGAADDSGLPNDRFFAVRPEGSVSTLKIQRTERGDSAVYLCASSLGLAGPNEQFFGPGTRLTVL.

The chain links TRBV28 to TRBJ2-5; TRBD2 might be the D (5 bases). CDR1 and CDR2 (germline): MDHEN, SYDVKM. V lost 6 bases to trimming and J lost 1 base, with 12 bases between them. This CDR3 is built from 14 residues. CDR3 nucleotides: TGTGCCAGCAGCCGCGGGTCGTTCCAAGAGACCCAGTACTTC. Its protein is CASSRGSFQETQYF.

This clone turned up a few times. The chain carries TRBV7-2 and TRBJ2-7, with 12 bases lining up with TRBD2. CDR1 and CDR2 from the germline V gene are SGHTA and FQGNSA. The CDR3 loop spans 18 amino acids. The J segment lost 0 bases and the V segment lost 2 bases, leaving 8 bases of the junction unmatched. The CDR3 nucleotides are TGTGCCAGCAGCTTAAGGTCTAGCGGGAGGGGCCTCTCCTACGAGCAGTACTTC. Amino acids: CASSLRSSGRGLSYEQYF. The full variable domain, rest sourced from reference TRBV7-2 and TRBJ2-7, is GAGVSQSPSNKVTEKGKDVELRCDPISGHTALYWYRQSLGQGLEFLIYFQGNSAPDKSGLPSDRFSAERTGGSVSTLTIQRTQQEDSAVYLCASSLRSSGRGLSYEQYFGPGTRLTVT.

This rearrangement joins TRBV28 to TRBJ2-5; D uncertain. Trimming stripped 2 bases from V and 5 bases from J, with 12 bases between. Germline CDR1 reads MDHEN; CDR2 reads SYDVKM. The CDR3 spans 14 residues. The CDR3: CASSLRLLGETQYF. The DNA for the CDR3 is TGTGCCAGCAGTTTAAGACTTCTCGGGGAGACCCAGTACTTC.

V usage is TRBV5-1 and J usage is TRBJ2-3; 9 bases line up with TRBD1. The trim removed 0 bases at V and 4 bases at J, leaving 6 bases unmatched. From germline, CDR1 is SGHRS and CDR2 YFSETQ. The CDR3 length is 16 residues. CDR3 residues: CASSLAGTGRADTQYF. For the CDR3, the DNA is TGCGCCAGCAGCTTGGCGGGGACAGGGCGGGCAGATACGCAGTATTTT.

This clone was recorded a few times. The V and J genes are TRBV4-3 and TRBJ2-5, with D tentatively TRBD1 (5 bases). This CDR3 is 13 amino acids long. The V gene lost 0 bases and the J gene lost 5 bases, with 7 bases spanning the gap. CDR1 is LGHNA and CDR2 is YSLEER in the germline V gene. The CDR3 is CASSQEKGETQYF. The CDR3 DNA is TGCGCCAGCAGCCAAGAAAAGGGGGAGACCCAGTACTTC.

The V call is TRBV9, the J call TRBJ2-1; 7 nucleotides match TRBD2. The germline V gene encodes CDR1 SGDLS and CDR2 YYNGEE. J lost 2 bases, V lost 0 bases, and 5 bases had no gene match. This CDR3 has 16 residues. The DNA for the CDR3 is TGTGCCAGCAGCGTAGTATCTAGCGGACCCTACAATGAGCAGTTCTTC. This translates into CASSVVSSGPYNEQFF.

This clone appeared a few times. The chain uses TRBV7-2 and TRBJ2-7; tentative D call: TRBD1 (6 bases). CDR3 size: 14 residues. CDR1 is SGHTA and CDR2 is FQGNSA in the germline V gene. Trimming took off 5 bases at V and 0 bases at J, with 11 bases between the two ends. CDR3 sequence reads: CASSQQGTSYEQYF. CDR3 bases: TGTGCCAGCAGCCAACAGGGTACCTCCTACGAGCAGTACTTC.

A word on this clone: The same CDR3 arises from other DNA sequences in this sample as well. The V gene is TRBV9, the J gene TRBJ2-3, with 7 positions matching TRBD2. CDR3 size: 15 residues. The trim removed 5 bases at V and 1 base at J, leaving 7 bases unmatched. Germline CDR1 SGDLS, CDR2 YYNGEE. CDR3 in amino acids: CASSAYSGRTDTQYF. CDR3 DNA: TGTGCCAGCAGTGCCTATAGCGGGCGCACAGATACGCAGTATTTT.

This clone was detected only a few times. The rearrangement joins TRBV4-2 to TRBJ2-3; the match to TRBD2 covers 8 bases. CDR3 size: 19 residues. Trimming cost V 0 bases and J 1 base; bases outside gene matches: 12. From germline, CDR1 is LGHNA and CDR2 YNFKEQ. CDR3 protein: CASSQDYRGRSLGTDTQYF. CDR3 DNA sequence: TGTGCCAGCAGCCAAGACTACCGCGGGAGGAGCCTCGGCACAGATACGCAGTATTTT.

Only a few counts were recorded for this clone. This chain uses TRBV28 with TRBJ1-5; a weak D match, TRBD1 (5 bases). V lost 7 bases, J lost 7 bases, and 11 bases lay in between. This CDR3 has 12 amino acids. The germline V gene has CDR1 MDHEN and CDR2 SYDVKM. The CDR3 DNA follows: TGTGCCAGCACCCTGCAGGGACAGCCCCAGCATTTT. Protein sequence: CASTLQGQPQHF.

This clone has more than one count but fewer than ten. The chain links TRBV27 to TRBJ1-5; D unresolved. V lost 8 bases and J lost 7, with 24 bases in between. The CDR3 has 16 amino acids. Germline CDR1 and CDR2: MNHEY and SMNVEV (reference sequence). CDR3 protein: CASQLKGRVMGQPQHF. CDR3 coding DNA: TGTGCCAGCCAACTAAAAGGTCGGGTCATGGGGCAGCCCCAGCATTTT.

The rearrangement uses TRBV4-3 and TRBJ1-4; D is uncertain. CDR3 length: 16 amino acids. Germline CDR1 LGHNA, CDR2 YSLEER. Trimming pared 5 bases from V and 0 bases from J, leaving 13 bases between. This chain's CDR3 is CASSAGRPATNEKLFF. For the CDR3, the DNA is TGCGCCAGCAGCGCGGGGAGGCCTGCAACTAATGAAAAACTGTTTTTT.

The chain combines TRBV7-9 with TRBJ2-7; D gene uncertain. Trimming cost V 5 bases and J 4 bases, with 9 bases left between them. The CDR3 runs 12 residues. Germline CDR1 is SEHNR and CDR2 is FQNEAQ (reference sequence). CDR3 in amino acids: CASSPHSYEQYF. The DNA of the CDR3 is TGTGCCAGCAGCCCCCATTCGTACGAGCAGTACTTC.

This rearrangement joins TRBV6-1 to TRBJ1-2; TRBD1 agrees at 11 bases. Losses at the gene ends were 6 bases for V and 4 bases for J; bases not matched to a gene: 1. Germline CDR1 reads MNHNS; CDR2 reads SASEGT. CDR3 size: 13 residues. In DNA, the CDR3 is TGTGCCAGCAGCGGGACAGGGGGCTATGGCTACACCTTC. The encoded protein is CASSGTGGYGYTF.

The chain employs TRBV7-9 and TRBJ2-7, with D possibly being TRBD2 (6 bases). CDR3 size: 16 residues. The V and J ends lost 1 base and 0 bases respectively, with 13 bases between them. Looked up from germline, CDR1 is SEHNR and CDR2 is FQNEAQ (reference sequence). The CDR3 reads CASSLVSSGSSYEQYF. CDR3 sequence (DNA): TGTGCCAGCAGCTTAGTCTCGAGCGGGTCCTCCTACGAGCAGTACTTC.

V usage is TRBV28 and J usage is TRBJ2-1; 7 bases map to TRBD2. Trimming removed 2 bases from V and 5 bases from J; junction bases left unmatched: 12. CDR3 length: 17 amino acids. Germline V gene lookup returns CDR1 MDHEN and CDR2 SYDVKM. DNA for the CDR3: TGTGCCAGCAGTTTAGCGGCTAGCGGCCTCCACCACAATGAGCAGTTCTTC. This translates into CASSLAASGLHHNEQFF. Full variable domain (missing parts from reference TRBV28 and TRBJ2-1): DVKVTQSSRYLVKRTGEKVFLECVQDMDHENMFWYRQDPGLGLRLIYFSYDVKMKEKGDIPEGYSVSREKKERFSLILESASTNQTSMYLCASSLAASGLHHNEQFFGPGTRLTVL.

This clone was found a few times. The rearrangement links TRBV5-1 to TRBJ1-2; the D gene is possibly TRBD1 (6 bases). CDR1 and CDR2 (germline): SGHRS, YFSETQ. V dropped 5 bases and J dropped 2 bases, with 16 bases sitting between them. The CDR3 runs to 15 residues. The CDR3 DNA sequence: TGCGCCAGCAGGAATACTCCGGGACAAAACTATGGCTACACCTTC. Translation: CASRNTPGQNYGYTF.

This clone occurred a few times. The CDR3 sequence: CASSFRQDAYEQYF. DNA of the CDR3: TGTGCCAGCAGCTTCCGACAGGATGCCTACGAGCAGTACTTC. The rearrangement links TRBV7-2 to TRBJ2-7, with D possibly matching TRBD1 (6 bases). The CDR3 is 14 amino acids. The V end was cut by 3 bases, the J end by 2 bases, with 11 bases between. The V gene's germline CDR1 is SGHTA and CDR2 FQGNSA.